The 16 T cell receptor beta chains below all came from one sample that was sequenced in a study of cytomegalovirus exposure and HLA in healthy donors. The method was immunoSEQ multiplex PCR; TCRdb's version includes in-frame clones alone and lacks a portion of them. The table lists about 220,000 clones, 70% to 90% of them singletons, with 2.5% to 3.5% in the top ten. The sequenced material came from PBMCs. The receptors here all came from a woman aged 18-29 years in good health and CMV-seronegative.

This rearrangement joins TRBV5-1 to TRBJ2-1; D is unresolved. The CDR3 runs to 15 residues. CDR1 and CDR2 (germline): SGHRS, YFSETQ. V lost 0 bases and J lost 1, with 8 bases in between. CDR3 sequence reads: CASSLGLGSYNEQFF. Written as DNA, the CDR3 is TGCGCCAGCAGCTTGGGACTGGGTTCCTACAATGAGCAGTTCTTC.

This chain joins TRBV6-5 and TRBJ2-7; 14 positions match TRBD2. Unmatched junction bases numbered 5, after V lost 6 bases and J lost 7 bases. The CDR3 runs 14 residues. Germline CDR1 is MNHEY and CDR2 is SVGAGI. The chain's CDR3 is CASRGLAGVSEQYF. The CDR3 nucleotides are TGTGCCAGCAGGGGACTAGCGGGAGTGAGTGAGCAGTACTTC.

V and J are TRBV28 and TRBJ2-2; a possible D gene is TRBD2 (6 bases). Germline V lookup: CDR1 MDHEN, CDR2 SYDVKM. This CDR3 is 14 amino acids long. The V end lost 2 bases, the J end lost 3 bases, and 7 bases lay between the germline ends. Here the CDR3 DNA reads TGTGCCAGCAGTTTAACGGGGGACACCGGGGAGCTGTTTTTT. Encoded protein: CASSLTGDTGELFF.

V and J are TRBV5-1 and TRBJ1-1; 8 bases fit TRBD1. Germline CDR1 and CDR2: SGHRS and YFSETQ. The CDR3 runs 12 residues. V gave up 3 bases and J gave up 11 bases; unmatched junction bases: 6. CDR3: CASSSQGAPAFF. The CDR3 DNA reads as TGCGCCAGCAGCTCCCAGGGGGCGCCGGCTTTCTTT.

CDR3 coding DNA: TGTGCCAGCAGCCAGCGGGAGCGCTTAGTTGAGACCCAGTACTTC. It codes for CASSQRERLVETQYF. The gene calls are TRBV5-4 and TRBJ2-5, with 8 bases identical to TRBD2. The V gene's germline CDR1 is SGHNT and CDR2 YYREEE (reference sequence). CDR3 length equals 15 residues. With 4 bases clipped from V and 5 bases from J, the junction kept 10 bases outside the gene matches.

This chain uses TRBV5-1 with TRBJ1-2, with a weak D call TRBD1 (5 bases). This CDR3 spans 14 amino acids. Germline CDR1 reads SGHRS; CDR2 reads YFSETQ. The ends were cut back, 0 bases at V and 2 bases at J, with 8 bases in the middle. The CDR3 protein is CASSLGGRNYGYTF. The DNA for the CDR3 is TGCGCCAGCAGCTTGGGGGGCAGAAACTATGGCTACACCTTC. Together with reference TRBV5-1 and TRBJ1-2, the CDR3 gives the full variable domain: KAGVTQTPRYLIKTRGQQVTLSCSPISGHRSVSWYQQTPGQGLQFLFEYFSETQRNKGNFPGRFSGRQFSNSRSEMNVSTLELGDSALYLCASSLGGRNYGYTFGSGTRLTVV.

This chain links TRBV6-6 with TRBJ2-1; 7 nucleotides line up with TRBD2. Germline-derived CDR1 and CDR2 are MNHNY and SVGAGI (reference sequence). This CDR3 region has 14 residues. With V trimmed by 6 bases and J by 9 bases, 11 bases remained unmatched. CDR3 DNA: TGTGCCAGCAGCCTGGGGGGGGAGTCAAGTGAGCAGTTCTTC. As protein: CASSLGGESSEQFF.

This chain joins TRBV7-9 and TRBJ1-2; 8 bases line up with TRBD1. Germline values: CDR1 SEHNR, CDR2 FQNEAQ (reference sequence). Unmatched junction bases numbered 18, after V lost 5 bases and J lost 4 bases. CDR3 length: 18 residues. The CDR3 coding sequence is TGTGCCAGCAGCCCCGCCGGAGATAGCAGGGGGCGAGGCTATGGCTACACCTTC. This gives the protein CASSPAGDSRGRGYGYTF.

This chain uses TRBV4-1 with TRBJ2-7; D perhaps matches TRBD1 (5 bases). In germline, CDR1 is MGHRA, CDR2 YSYEKL. Trimming cost V 0 bases and J 5 bases, with 14 bases left between them. The CDR3 length is 15 residues. The CDR3, as DNA: TGCGCCAGCAGCCAAGATGCAAGGGGATATGACGAGCAGTACTTC. It yields the protein CASSQDARGYDEQYF.

The rearrangement joins TRBV10-1 to TRBJ2-3, with D possibly matching TRBD1 (5 bases). CDR1 is WNHNN and CDR2 is SYGVQD in the germline V gene (reference sequence). The CDR3 is 14 residues long. The V end was cut by 6 bases, the J end by 2 bases, with 12 bases between. The CDR3 here is CASRKGPPTDTQYF. Here the CDR3 DNA reads TGCGCCAGCAGAAAGGGGCCGCCCACAGATACGCAGTATTTT.

The chain has TRBV7-9 and TRBJ1-2; 8 nucleotides line up with TRBD1. The CDR3 is made up of 16 amino acids. Germline V gene lookup returns CDR1 SEHNR and CDR2 FQNEAQ (reference sequence). Trimming at V came to 5 bases and at J to 3 bases, leaving 11 bases not matched to a gene. CDR3: CASSPRDRLADYGYTF. The CDR3 DNA reads as TGTGCCAGCAGCCCTCGGGACAGGCTAGCGGACTATGGCTACACCTTC.

This rearrangement joins TRBV10-3 to TRBJ2-3; maybe TRBD1 (5 bases). V was clipped by 4 bases and J by 3 bases, with 5 bases between them. There are 12 residues in the CDR3. Germline V gives CDR1 ENHRY, CDR2 SYGVKD. The CDR3 bases are TGTGCCATCAGTGGGACAACAGATACGCAGTATTTT. Translated, it gives CAISGTTDTQYF.

This chain links TRBV27 with TRBJ1-3, with D hard to call. The V gene's germline CDR1 is MNHEY and CDR2 SMNVEV (reference sequence). With 10 bases removed from V and 0 bases from J, the gap between germline ends came to 10 bases. There are 13 residues in the CDR3. CDR3 DNA: TGTGCCACCGCGATGAACTCTGGAAACACCATATATTTT. Translated, it gives CATAMNSGNTIYF.

This sequence joins TRBV7-9 and TRBJ1-2; D may be TRBD1 (6 bases). V was clipped by 5 bases and J by 4 bases, with 20 bases between them. Per germline, CDR1 SEHNR and CDR2 FQNEAQ (reference sequence). CDR3 length: 16 residues. The CDR3 DNA sequence: TGTGCCAGCAGCCCACTCAAGAGGACAGCGGTCTATGGCTACACCTTC. It specifies CASSPLKRTAVYGYTF.

The chain recombines TRBV19 with TRBJ2-5; TRBD1 might be the D (6 bases). This CDR3 is built from 14 residues. V was clipped by 5 bases and J by 5 bases, with 15 bases between them. From germline, CDR1 is LNHDA and CDR2 SQIVND (reference sequence). The CDR3 loop is CASSSNRERETQYF. In nucleotides, the CDR3 is TGTGCCAGTAGTTCGAACAGGGAGCGGGAGACCCAGTACTTC.

The gene calls are TRBV7-9 and TRBJ2-1, with 8 bases identical to TRBD1. The CDR3 runs to 16 residues. Germline CDR1 is SEHNR and CDR2 is FQNEAQ (reference sequence). V shed 3 bases and J 1 base; nucleotides not matched to a gene: 5. The CDR3 protein is CASSLPGQESYNEQFF. The DNA of the CDR3 is TGTGCCAGCAGCTTGCCGGGACAGGAGTCCTACAATGAGCAGTTCTTC.